Sequencing of this T cell receptor (beta chain) was carried out in a study of blood T cell repertoires in COVID-19. The wider study: PBMCs, B-cell-depleted T cells, or T cells provided the cDNA or gDNA that made up the material.

Germline CDR1 LNHDA, CDR2 SQIVND (reference sequence). V shed 11 bases and J shed 6 bases, with 11 bases lying between them. The CDR3 contains 11 residues. In the original processing: Scientists estimated how many nucleated cells there were by amplifying reference gene primers. Sequencing was performed with immunoSEQ multiplex PCR; in TCRdb, only in-frame clones are kept and a portion is missing. V and J calls and clone size are copied from that table; D and trimming were computed from the DNA. The sample consists of some 250,000 clones, around 90% of them appearing once. Across about two dozen US areas, participants ranged in age from 18 to 89 years. Cohorts were determined from participant-reported clinical history.

The chain joins TRBV19 to TRBJ2-1, with a tentative D call TRBD1 (6 bases). This TCR was sampled from a human donor in a cohort exposed to, infected with or recovered from COVID-19 (not recorded which). The donor label of this sample is uncertain. The sequenced sample consisted of PBMCs or T cells enriched from blood (not recorded which). CDR3 DNA: TGTGCCTCCAAAGGGGGCAATGAGCAGTTCTTC. Protein sequence: CASKGGNEQFF.